The clone carrying this T cell receptor beta chain was seen a single time. Profiling relied on immunoSEQ multiplex PCR, and the TCRdb table lists in-frame clones only, not all of them. Here the sample spans approximately 81,000 clones, around 95% being singletons. The length of the CDR3 is 14 residues. Germline-derived CDR1 and CDR2 are ENHRY and SYGVKD. The ends lost 8 bases at V and 0 bases at J; junction bases unmatched: 1. This sample is part of a study of technical replicates of blood from a few donors. The sample was T cells isolated from PBMCs. The receptor comes from a human donor in good health. J is TRBJ2-1 and V is TRBV10-3, with TRBD2 matching 10 bases. This chain's CDR3 is CAIGTSDSYNEQFF. CDR3 nucleotides: TGTGCCATCGGGACTAGCGACTCCTACAATGAGCAGTTCTTC.